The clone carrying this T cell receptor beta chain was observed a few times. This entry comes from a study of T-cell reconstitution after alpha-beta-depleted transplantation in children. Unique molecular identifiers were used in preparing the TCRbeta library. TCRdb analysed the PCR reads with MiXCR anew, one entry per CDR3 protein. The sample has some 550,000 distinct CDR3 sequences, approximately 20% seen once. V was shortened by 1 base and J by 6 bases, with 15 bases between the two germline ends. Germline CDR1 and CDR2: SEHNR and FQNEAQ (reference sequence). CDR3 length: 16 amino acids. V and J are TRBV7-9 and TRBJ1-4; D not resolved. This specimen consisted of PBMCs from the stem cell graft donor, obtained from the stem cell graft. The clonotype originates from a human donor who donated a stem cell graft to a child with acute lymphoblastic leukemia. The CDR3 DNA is TGTGCCAGCAGCTTAGGTTCGGGAACCGAACATGAAAAACTGTTTTTT. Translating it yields CASSLGSGTEHEKLFF.